One and the same sample provided the 19 T cell receptor beta chains below, sequenced in a study of technical replicates of blood from a handful of donors. This table comes from immunoSEQ multiplex PCR, and its TCRdb copy is limited to in-frame clones, with some not included. The profile shows roughly 52,000 clones, roughly 95% of them singletons. The sample consisted of PBMCs. These receptors were collected from a human donor in good health. Some clones in this sample may be carry-over from other donors' samples.

This chain links TRBV7-2 with TRBJ2-3; 8 nucleotides align to TRBD2. Germline CDR1 and CDR2: SGHTA and FQGNSA. The CDR3 is 17 amino acids. V gave up 10 bases and J gave up 6 bases; unmatched junction bases: 21. This CDR3 reads CANAVGSGTTGYDTQYF. CDR3 DNA: TGTGCCAACGCGGTTGGTAGCGGGACCACAGGATACGATACGCAGTATTTT.

This chain uses TRBV6-1 with TRBJ2-5, with TRBD2 matching over 7 bases. The CDR3 loop spans 16 amino acids. Unmatched junction bases numbered 15, after V lost 4 bases and J lost 7 bases. Germline CDR1 is MNHNS and CDR2 is SASEGT. This CDR3 is CASSGKAGTRFGTQYF. The CDR3 region has the DNA TGTGCCAGCAGTGGTAAAGCGGGGACCAGGTTCGGGACCCAGTACTTC.

This CDR3 is CASGLSEGLGYTF. CDR3 in DNA: TGTGCTAGTGGTTTATCCGAGGGATTAGGCTACACCTTC. The rearrangement links TRBV12-5 to TRBJ1-2; no clear D. CDR1 is LGHNT, CDR2 FRNRAP, per germline. V lost 3 bases, J lost 8 bases, and 13 bases lay in between. The CDR3 runs to 13 residues. The entire variable domain, with the rest obtained from reference TRBV12-5 and TRBJ1-2, is as follows: DARVTQTPRHKVTEMGQEVTMRCQPILGHNTVFWYRQTMMQGLELLAYFRNRAPLDDSGMPKDRFSAEMPDATLATLKIQPSEPRDSAVYFCASGLSEGLGYTFGSGTRLTVV.

This chain uses TRBV9 with TRBJ2-3, with 11 bases matching TRBD1. Germline V CDR1 and CDR2: SGDLS, YYNGEE. This CDR3 is built from 17 residues. J lost 4 bases, V lost 3 bases, and 10 bases had no gene match. DNA for the CDR3: TGTGCCAGCAGCGCAACCGGACAGGGGGCGAACCCAGATACGCAGTATTTT. This encodes CASSATGQGANPDTQYF.

This clone showed up just once. The rearrangement joins TRBV19 to TRBJ2-7; D remains unclear. CDR1 is LNHDA and CDR2 is SQIVND in the germline V gene (reference sequence). Trimming removed 5 bases at V and 1 base at J, with 12 bases between. The CDR3 spans 14 residues. As DNA, the CDR3 is TGTGCCAGTAGTCCCCAGCGCTTTTCCTACGAGCAGTACTTC. It yields the protein CASSPQRFSYEQYF.

The V gene is TRBV19, the J gene TRBJ1-5; tentatively, D is TRBD1 (6 bases). The ends were cut back, 3 bases at V and 5 bases at J, with 11 bases in the middle. This CDR3 region has 14 residues. CDR1 and CDR2 (germline): LNHDA, SQIVND (reference sequence). CDR3: CASSMGRGYQPQHF. For the CDR3, the DNA is TGTGCCAGTAGTATGGGCAGGGGATATCAGCCCCAGCATTTT.

This clone was recorded once. The rearrangement links TRBV19 to TRBJ2-7; 11 nucleotides agree with TRBD2. The length of the CDR3 is 18 residues. With V trimmed by 3 bases and J by 2 bases, 12 bases remained unmatched. The germline CDR1 and CDR2 sequences are LNHDA and SQIVND (reference sequence). DNA for the CDR3: TGTGCCAGTAGTATCCAGGGTGGAAATAGCGGGAGGGCCTACGAGCAGTACTTC. Protein product: CASSIQGGNSGRAYEQYF.

The chain has TRBV6-7 and TRBJ1-4; TRBD1 might be the D (5 bases). TRBV6-7 is reported as an ORF; its role is uncertain. V dropped 10 bases and J dropped 6 bases, with 12 bases sitting between them. This CDR3 contains 12 residues. The CDR3 protein is CATPGGDEKLFF. CDR3 sequence (DNA): TGTGCCACCCCGGGGGGGGATGAAAAACTGTTTTTT.

This clone was detected only once. V and J are TRBV29-1 and TRBJ2-5; TRBD1 aligns across 9 bases. The CDR3 covers 14 residues. CDR1 and CDR2 (germline): SQVTM, ANQGSEA. Trimming took 4 bases from V and 10 from J; bases not matched to a gene: 13. The CDR3 here is CSVVGQGFDRGQYF. For the CDR3, the DNA is TGCAGCGTTGTGGGACAGGGTTTTGATAGGGGCCAGTACTTC.

This chain links TRBV4-3 with TRBJ2-1; 9 bases map to TRBD2. Losses at the gene ends were 4 bases for V and 0 bases for J; bases not matched to a gene: 4. The CDR3 length is 16 residues. CDR1 is LGHNA and CDR2 is YSLEER in the germline V gene. The DNA of the CDR3 is TGCGCCAGCAGCCCCGAAGCGGGAGGCTCCTACAATGAGCAGTTCTTC. Protein: CASSPEAGGSYNEQFF.

This chain connects TRBV11-2 to TRBJ1-2, with no clear D. V lost 0 bases, J lost 8 bases, and 7 bases lay in between. The CDR3 extends over 12 amino acids. Germline V lookup: CDR1 SGHAT, CDR2 FQNNGV. The CDR3 loop is CASSLDTLGYTF. The CDR3 DNA follows: TGTGCCAGCAGCTTAGATACATTGGGCTACACCTTC.

The chain has TRBV7-9 and TRBJ1-6; D is unclear. The germline V gene has CDR1 SEHNR and CDR2 FQNEAQ (reference sequence). This CDR3 contains 15 residues. V lost 0 bases and J 7 bases, leaving 10 bases between the germline ends. Written as DNA, the CDR3 is TGTGCCAGCAGCTTAGCGAGGGTCGGGAATTCACCCCTCCACTTT. Translation: CASSLARVGNSPLHF.

This clone was recorded once. V is TRBV6-5 and J is TRBJ2-5, with 9 bases matching TRBD2. The CDR3 is made up of 13 amino acids. V lost 6 bases to trimming and J lost 4 bases; unmatched junction nucleotides: 3. CDR1 is MNHEY, CDR2 SVGAGI, per germline. CDR3 sequence: CASRLAGGETQYF. The CDR3 DNA is TGTGCCAGCAGACTAGCGGGCGGAGAGACCCAGTACTTC.

This chain connects TRBV9 to TRBJ2-3; TRBD2 matches at 9 bases. CDR1 is SGDLS and CDR2 is YYNGEE in the germline V gene. The CDR3 loop spans 15 amino acids. V was pared by 4 bases and J by 4 bases, with 7 bases of the junction left unmatched. CDR3 amino acids: CASSTAGGLSDTQYF. CDR3 sequence (DNA): TGTGCCAGCAGCACCGCGGGGGGGCTCTCAGATACGCAGTATTTT. The variable domain in full, with the rest retrieved from reference TRBV9 and TRBJ2-3, is DSGVTQTPKHLITATGQRVTLRCSPRSGDLSVYWYQQSLDQGLQFLIQYYNGEERAKGNILERFSAQQFPDLHSELNLSSLELGDSALYFCASSTAGGLSDTQYFGPGTRLTVL.

The CDR3 DNA reads as TGTGCCAGTAGTATTGAACAAATTAGCAATCAGCCCCAGCATTTT. Translating it yields CASSIEQISNQPQHF. The chain employs TRBV19 and TRBJ1-5; no firm D call. Germline lookup yields CDR1 LNHDA and CDR2 SQIVND (reference sequence). Trimming removed 3 bases at V and 0 bases at J, with 9 bases between. The CDR3 sequence is 15 residues long. Drawing the rest from reference TRBV19 and TRBJ1-5, the complete variable domain is DGGITQSPKYLFRKEGQNVTLSCEQNLNHDAMYWYRQDPGQGLRLIYYSQIVNDFQKGDIAEGYSVSREKKESFPLTVTSAQKNPTAFYLCASSIEQISNQPQHFGDGTRLSIL.

The chain employs TRBV6-6 and TRBJ2-1, with 8 positions matching TRBD1. The V gene end was trimmed by 5 bases and the J gene end by 4 bases; junction bases not matched to a gene: 7. CDR1 and CDR2 from the germline V gene are MNHNY and SVGAGI (reference sequence). This CDR3 is 15 amino acids long. The CDR3 reads CASSPQGAVYNEQFF. In nucleotides, the CDR3 is TGTGCCAGCAGTCCTCAGGGGGCGGTTTACAATGAGCAGTTCTTC.

CDR3 sequence: CASSLASGSGDTQYF. The CDR3 bases are TGTGCCAGCAGCTTAGCTAGCGGGAGCGGAGATACGCAGTATTTT. The chain uses TRBV7-2 and TRBJ2-3; 9 bases are shared with TRBD2. The J segment lost 5 bases and the V segment lost 0 bases, leaving 3 bases of the junction unmatched. The germline CDR1 and CDR2 sequences are SGHTA and FQGNSA. The CDR3 spans 15 residues.

The genes are TRBV6-5 and TRBJ1-5; D is uncertain. CDR3 size: 16 residues. V was trimmed by 0 bases and J by 0 bases, leaving 9 bases between them. Germline CDR1 is MNHEY and CDR2 is SVGAGI. The CDR3 region has the DNA TGTGCCAGCAGTTACTCTCCACCCTATAGCAATCAGCCCCAGCATTTT. Translating gives CASSYSPPYSNQPQHF.

This rearrangement joins TRBV25-1 to TRBJ2-7; tentatively, D is TRBD1 (5 bases). Trimming cost V 2 bases and J 6 bases, with 11 bases left between them. The CDR3 consists of 13 residues. In germline, CDR1 is MGHDK, CDR2 SYGVNS. The CDR3 reads CASSEPGYSEQYF. CDR3 DNA: TGTGCCAGCAGTGAACCAGGGTACAGCGAGCAGTACTTC.